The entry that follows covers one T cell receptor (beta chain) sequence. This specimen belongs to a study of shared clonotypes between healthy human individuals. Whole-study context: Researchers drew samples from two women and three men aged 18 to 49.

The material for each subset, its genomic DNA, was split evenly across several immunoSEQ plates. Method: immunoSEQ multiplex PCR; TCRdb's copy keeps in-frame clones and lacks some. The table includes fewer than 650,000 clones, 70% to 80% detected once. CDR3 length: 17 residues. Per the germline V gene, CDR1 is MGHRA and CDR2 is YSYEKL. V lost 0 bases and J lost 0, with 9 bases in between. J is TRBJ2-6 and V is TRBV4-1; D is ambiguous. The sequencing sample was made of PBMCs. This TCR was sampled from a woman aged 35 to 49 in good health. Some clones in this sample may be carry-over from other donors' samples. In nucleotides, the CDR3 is TGCGCCAGCAGCCAAGAGACGGCGATCTCTGGGGCCAACGTCCTGACTTTC. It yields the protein CASSQETAISGANVLTF.